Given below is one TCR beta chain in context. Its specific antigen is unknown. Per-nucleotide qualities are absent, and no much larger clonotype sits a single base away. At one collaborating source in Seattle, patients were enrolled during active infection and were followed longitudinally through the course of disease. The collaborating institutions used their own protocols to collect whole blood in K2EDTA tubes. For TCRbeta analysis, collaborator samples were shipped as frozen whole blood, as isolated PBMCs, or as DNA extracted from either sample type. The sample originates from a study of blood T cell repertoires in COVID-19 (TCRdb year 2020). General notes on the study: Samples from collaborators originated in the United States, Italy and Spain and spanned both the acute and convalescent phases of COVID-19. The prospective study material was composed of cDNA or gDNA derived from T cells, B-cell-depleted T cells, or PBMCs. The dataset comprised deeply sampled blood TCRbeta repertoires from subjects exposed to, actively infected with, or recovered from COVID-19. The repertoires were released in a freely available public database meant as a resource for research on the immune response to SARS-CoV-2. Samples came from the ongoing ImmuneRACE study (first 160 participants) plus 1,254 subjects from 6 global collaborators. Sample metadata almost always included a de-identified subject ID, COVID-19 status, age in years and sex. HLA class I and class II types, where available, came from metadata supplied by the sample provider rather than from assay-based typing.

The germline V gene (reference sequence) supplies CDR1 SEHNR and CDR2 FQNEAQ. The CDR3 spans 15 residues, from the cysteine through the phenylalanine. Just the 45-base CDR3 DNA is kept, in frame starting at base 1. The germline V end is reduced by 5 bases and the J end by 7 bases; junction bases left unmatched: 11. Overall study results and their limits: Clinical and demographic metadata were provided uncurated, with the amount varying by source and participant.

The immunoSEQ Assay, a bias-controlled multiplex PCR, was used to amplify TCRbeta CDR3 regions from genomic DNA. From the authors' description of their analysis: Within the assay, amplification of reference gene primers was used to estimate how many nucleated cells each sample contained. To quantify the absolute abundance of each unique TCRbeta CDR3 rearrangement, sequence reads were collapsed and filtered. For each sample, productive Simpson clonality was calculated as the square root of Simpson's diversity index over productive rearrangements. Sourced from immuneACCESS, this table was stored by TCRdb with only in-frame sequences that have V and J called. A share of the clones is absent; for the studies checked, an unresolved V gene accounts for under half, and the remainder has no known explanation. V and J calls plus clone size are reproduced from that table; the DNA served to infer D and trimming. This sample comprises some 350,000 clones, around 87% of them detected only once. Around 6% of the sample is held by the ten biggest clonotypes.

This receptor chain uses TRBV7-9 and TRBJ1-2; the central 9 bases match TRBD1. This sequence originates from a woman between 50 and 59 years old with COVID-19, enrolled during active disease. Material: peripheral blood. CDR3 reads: CASSLQGAGAFGYTF. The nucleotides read TGTGCCAGCAGCCTACAGGGGGCTGGCGCGTTTGGCTACACCTTC.